The 14 T cell receptor beta chains below all came from one sample that was sequenced in a study of CD8 T cells in ankylosing spondylitis. MiXCR, run by TCRdb on the 5' RACE reads, gives a single entry per CDR3 protein. This table has approximately 400,000 distinct CDR3 sequences, roughly 25% appearing once. General study findings and limits: Made up of 7 to 9 highly homologous variants, a TCR beta motif appeared characteristic of ankylosing spondylitis blood.

No antigen has been identified for these receptors. Specimen: blood, either unsorted or a sorted T cell fraction (not recorded which). Receptors were obtained from a male donor with ankylosing spondylitis.

J is TRBJ2-3 and V is TRBV12-3 or TRBV12-4; D is uncertain. CDR3 length: 14 residues. The V and J ends lost 7 bases and 6 bases respectively, with 17 bases between them. CDR3 sequence reads: CASNSRVSSDTQYF. For the CDR3, the DNA is TGTGCCAGCAATTCACGGGTTAGTTCGGATACGCAGTATTTT.

The chain joins TRBV6-5 to TRBJ2-2, with 10 bases matching TRBD2. The CDR3 consists of 15 residues. J gave up 4 bases and V 4 bases, and 3 bases lay outside the gene matches. In germline, CDR1 is MNHEY, CDR2 SVGAGI. The CDR3 nucleotides read TGTGCCAGCAGTTTTAGCGGGAGGAGCACCGGGGAGCTGTTTTTT. This encodes CASSFSGRSTGELFF.

V usage is TRBV20-1 and J usage is TRBJ2-5; D is possibly TRBD2 (6 bases). CDR1 and CDR2 (germline): DFQATT, SNEGSKA (reference sequence). The V and J ends lost 6 bases and 3 bases respectively, with 20 bases between them. CDR3 size: 15 residues. The CDR3 DNA reads TGCAGTGCCTGGCCATCCAAACTAGCAGAAGAGACCCAGTACTTC. Encoded protein: CSAWPSKLAEETQYF.

This sequence joins TRBV29-1 and TRBJ1-2; no clear D gene. V was clipped by 3 bases and J by 8 bases, with 10 bases between them. This CDR3 is built from 11 residues. CDR1 SQVTM and CDR2 ANQGSEA come from the germline V gene. CDR3 sequence: CSVERARGYTF. For the CDR3, the DNA is TGCAGCGTTGAGAGGGCGCGGGGCTACACCTTC.

This clonotype was counted between two and nine times. This sequence joins TRBV7-6 and TRBJ1-3, with 8 nucleotides matching TRBD1. This CDR3 spans 15 amino acids. Trimming removed 5 bases from V and 2 bases from J; junction bases left unmatched: 5. Germline CDR1 and CDR2: SGHVS and FNYEAQ. CDR3 bases: TGTGCCAGCAGCCAGGGGGCGAGCCCTGGAAACACCATATATTTT. It yields the protein CASSQGASPGNTIYF. The whole variable domain, filled in from reference TRBV7-6 and TRBJ1-3, reads GAGVSQSPRYKVTKRGQDVALRCDPISGHVSLYWYRQALGQGPEFLTYFNYEAQQDKSGLPNDRFSAERPEGSISTLTIQRTEQRDSAMYRCASSQGASPGNTIYFGEGSWLTVV.

The rearrangement joins TRBV5-6 to TRBJ2-1; 13 bases line up with TRBD2. CDR1 SGHDT and CDR2 YYEEEE come from the germline V gene. The CDR3 covers 15 residues. V dropped 0 bases and J dropped 10; count of bases not matched to a gene: 4. In DNA, the CDR3 is TGTGCCAGCAGCTTGGTCGGACTAGCGGGAGTGGAGCAGTTCTTC. This sequence encodes CASSLVGLAGVEQFF. Full variable domain (rest looked up from reference TRBV5-6 and TRBJ2-1): DAGVTQSPTHLIKTRGQQVTLRCSPKSGHDTVSWYQQALGQGPQFIFQYYEEEERQRGNFPDRFSGHQFPNYSSELNVNALLLGDSALYLCASSLVGLAGVEQFFGPGTRLTVL.

The chain links TRBV6-1 to TRBJ2-1; no clear D. Germline V gene data show CDR1 as MNHNS and CDR2 as SASEGT. The ends were cut back, 5 bases at V and 2 bases at J, with 10 bases in the middle. The CDR3 extends over 14 amino acids. In DNA form, the CDR3 reads TGTGCCAGCAGTAGAGAATTCACCTACAATGAGCAGTTCTTC. Protein: CASSREFTYNEQFF.

The V and J genes are TRBV15 and TRBJ2-7; D perhaps matches TRBD1 (5 bases). V lost 0 bases and J lost 0, with 21 bases in between. The CDR3 runs to 19 residues. Per germline, CDR1 LNHNV and CDR2 YYDKDF (reference sequence). The CDR3 DNA is TGTGCCACCAGCAGAGATCAAGGGGTAGCTCTCGGTAGCTCCTACGAGCAGTACGTC. Translating gives CATSRDQGVALGSSYEQYV.

This clonotype has a handful of counts. J is TRBJ2-1 and V is TRBV14; D is unresolved. Germline CDR1 is SGHDN and CDR2 is FVKESK. Trimming cost V 3 bases and J 10 bases, with 7 bases left between them. This CDR3 is 11 amino acids long. In DNA, the CDR3 is TGTGCCAGCAGCCAGGTTCGGGAGCAGTTCTTC. This codes for CASSQVREQFF.

This chain links TRBV4-1 with TRBJ1-2, with 7 bases matching TRBD1. The CDR3 is 13 amino acids. CDR1 is MGHRA, CDR2 YSYEKL, per germline. J gave up 8 bases and V 4 bases, and 7 bases lay outside the gene matches. CDR3 region: CASSRTTGEGYTF. The CDR3 bases are TGCGCCAGCAGCCGAACAACAGGGGAAGGCTACACCTTC.

The chain uses TRBV7-9 and TRBJ2-7; D might be TRBD1 (6 bases). Germline V gene data show CDR1 as SEHNR and CDR2 as FQNEAQ (reference sequence). This CDR3 contains 14 residues. Trimming stripped 1 base from V and 6 bases from J, with 13 bases between. DNA of the CDR3: TGTGCCAGCAGCTTAGGCCCGACAGGAGGCGAGCAGTACGTC. It codes for CASSLGPTGGEQYV.

There are a few counts of this clonotype. V usage is TRBV15 and J usage is TRBJ2-3; D might be TRBD1 (6 bases). Trimming shortened V by 6 bases and J by 2 bases, and 9 bases separated the two germline ends. Germline lookup yields CDR1 LNHNV and CDR2 YYDKDF (reference sequence). This CDR3 comprises 13 residues. The CDR3 is CATSPGVTDTQYF. The CDR3 DNA reads TGTGCCACCAGTCCAGGGGTCACAGATACGCAGTATTTT.

As DNA, the CDR3 is TGTGCCAGCTCAGATACAGGGGGCGATCAGACCCAGTACTTC. Protein: CASSDTGGDQTQYF. V and J are TRBV18 and TRBJ2-5, with 9 bases aligning to TRBD1. Trimming took 5 bases from V and 6 from J; bases not matched to a gene: 7. Germline V CDR1 and CDR2: KGHSH, LQKENI. The CDR3 length is 14 residues.

For the CDR3, the DNA is TGTGCCAGCAGCTACGTACTGACAGGGGGCGAGGAGACCCAGTACTTC. Its protein product is CASSYVLTGGEETQYF. J is TRBJ2-5 and V is TRBV7-2; 10 bases map to TRBD1. The trim removed 4 bases at V and 5 bases at J, leaving 10 bases unmatched. The CDR3 contains 16 residues. Per germline, CDR1 SGHTA and CDR2 FQGNSA.